This TCR beta chain appears in the sequencing data of a study of cytomegalovirus exposure and HLA in healthy donors. J lost 1 base, V lost 4 bases, and 10 bases had no gene match. The CDR3 consists of 17 residues. Looked up from germline, CDR1 is SGHKS and CDR2 is YYEKEE (reference sequence). With 60 Vbeta and 13 Jbeta primers, the PCR was carried out. Using immunoSEQ multiplex PCR, the repertoire was profiled, and TCRdb retains in-frame clones only, with some absent. Here the sample spans approximately 140,000 clones, 65% to 90% being singletons. J is TRBJ1-2 and V is TRBV5-5; 10 bases align to TRBD1. Sequencing used PBMCs. The sequence came from a man aged 45-65 years in good health and CMV-seronegative. The DNA for the CDR3 is TGTGCCAGCAGCCTAGGGGACAGGGGAGGCGATAACTATGGCTACACCTTC. Translation gives CASSLGDRGGDNYGYTF.